One sample yielded the 19 T cell receptor beta chains listed below, sequenced in a study of OX40 agonist ivuxolimab in advanced cancers. TCRdb's copy holds only in-frame clones and misses some; the assay was immunoSEQ multiplex PCR. In the table there are some 69,000 clones, 80% to 90% of which are singletons. The sequenced sample was CD4+ or CD8+ T cells sorted from blood, obtained in a trial of the OX40 agonist ivuxolimab. Receptors originate from an adult with an advanced solid tumor such as melanoma, head and neck, liver or kidney cancer.

Of note for this clone: The junction departs from the called germline gene at one end, perhaps through a read error. The rearrangement joins TRBV4-1 to TRBJ1-2; TRBD1 matches 7 bases. The length of the CDR3 is 15 residues. Germline-derived CDR1 and CDR2 are MGHRA and YSYEKL. The CDR3 spells CASSEESGRGSGYTF. The DNA of the CDR3 is TGCGCCAGCAGCGAAGAGTCGGGCAGGGGGAGCGGCTACACCTTC.

The rearrangement links TRBV5-1 to TRBJ1-2, with 7 bases matching TRBD1. Trimming removed 4 bases from V and 7 bases from J; junction bases left unmatched: 7. The CDR3 extends over 13 amino acids. Germline CDR1 and CDR2: SGHRS and YFSETQ. CDR3 amino acids: CASSRQGPGGYTF. The CDR3 DNA reads as TGCGCCAGCAGCCGACAGGGCCCTGGTGGCTACACCTTC. Drawing the rest from reference TRBV5-1 and TRBJ1-2, the complete variable domain is KAGVTQTPRYLIKTRGQQVTLSCSPISGHRSVSWYQQTPGQGLQFLFEYFSETQRNKGNFPGRFSGRQFSNSRSEMNVSTLELGDSALYLCASSRQGPGGYTFGSGTRLTVV.

This clone was observed a single time. This sequence joins TRBV20-1 and TRBJ2-5, with D possibly being TRBD2 (6 bases). CDR1 and CDR2 from the germline V gene are DFQATT and SNEGSKA (reference sequence). V shed 6 bases and J shed 5 bases, with 10 bases lying between them. This CDR3 contains 11 residues. The CDR3 here is CSAPGVETQYF. DNA of the CDR3: TGCAGTGCCCCGGGAGTGGAGACCCAGTACTTC.

The chain combines TRBV5-6 with TRBJ2-5; 7 positions match TRBD2. This CDR3 is 14 amino acids long. Trimming took 3 bases from V and 4 from J; bases not matched to a gene: 6. The germline V gene has CDR1 SGHDT and CDR2 YYEEEE. The CDR3 coding sequence is TGTGCCAGCAGCTGGGGGGGTTTAGCAGAGACCCAGTACTTC. This encodes CASSWGGLAETQYF.

V is TRBV19 and J is TRBJ1-2, with 9 positions matching TRBD1. The trim removed 0 bases at V and 2 bases at J, leaving 10 bases unmatched. CDR3 size: 18 residues. Looked up from germline, CDR1 is LNHDA and CDR2 is SQIVND (reference sequence). The CDR3: CASSIDPGTGRSNYGYTF. The CDR3 region has the DNA TGTGCCAGTAGTATAGACCCCGGGACAGGGCGATCCAACTATGGCTACACCTTC. The variable domain in full, completed from reference TRBV19 and TRBJ1-2, reads DGGITQSPKYLFRKEGQNVTLSCEQNLNHDAMYWYRQDPGQGLRLIYYSQIVNDFQKGDIAEGYSVSREKKESFPLTVTSAQKNPTAFYLCASSIDPGTGRSNYGYTFGSGTRLTVV.

This clone occurred once. The CDR3, as DNA: TGTGCCAGCAGTTTATCGGCGGGTGGGGCCAACGTCCTGACTTTC. Protein: CASSLSAGGANVLTF. The chain is built from TRBV28 and TRBJ2-6, with D possibly being TRBD2 (5 bases). Germline CDR1 and CDR2: MDHEN and SYDVKM. The CDR3 consists of 15 residues. The germline V and J ends were trimmed by 1 base and 3 bases, with 7 bases remaining between them.

The V and J genes are TRBV29-1 and TRBJ1-2; 8 nucleotides match TRBD1. Germline CDR1 is SQVTM and CDR2 is ANQGSEA. There are 13 residues in the CDR3. The J segment lost 3 bases and the V segment lost 5 bases, leaving 5 bases of the junction unmatched. This CDR3 reads CSVTTGADYGYTF. The CDR3 DNA reads TGCAGCGTTACGACAGGGGCGGACTATGGCTACACCTTC.

The V and J genes are TRBV28 and TRBJ2-5; D possibly corresponds to TRBD2 (6 bases). Germline values: CDR1 MDHEN, CDR2 SYDVKM. The CDR3 extends over 13 amino acids. V gave up 7 bases and J gave up 4 bases, with 13 bases separating them. CDR3 nucleotide sequence: TGTGCCAGCACCTCCGGAGGGAGAGAGACCCAGTACTTC. It codes for CASTSGGRETQYF.

V and J are TRBV28 and TRBJ2-7; possible D gene TRBD1, 5 bases. Germline CDR1 and CDR2: MDHEN and SYDVKM. V lost 5 bases and J 5 bases, leaving 10 bases between the germline ends. The CDR3 loop spans 12 amino acids. The CDR3 loop reads CASSGRVNEQYF. Written as DNA, the CDR3 is TGTGCCAGCAGTGGCAGGGTTAACGAGCAGTACTTC.

The chain is built from TRBV18 and TRBJ2-7; a possible D gene is TRBD2 (6 bases). The germline CDR1 and CDR2 sequences are KGHSH and LQKENI. Trimming took off 3 bases at V and 2 bases at J, with 14 bases between the two ends. The CDR3 has 15 residues. CDR3 sequence reads: CASSPRRVETYEQYF. The CDR3 DNA follows: TGTGCCAGCTCACCTCGGAGGGTGGAGACCTACGAGCAGTACTTC.

The chain links TRBV20-1 to TRBJ2-5; D tentatively fits TRBD1 or TRBD2 (6 bases each). This CDR3 is 11 amino acids long. Germline V lookup: CDR1 DFQATT, CDR2 SNEGSKA (reference sequence). Trimming shortened V by 8 bases and J by 4 bases, and 11 bases separated the two germline ends. The CDR3 nucleotides read TGCAGTCCGTGGGGGGCAGAGACCCAGTACTTC. The encoded protein is CSPWGAETQYF.

This clone appeared once. The chain uses TRBV7-6 and TRBJ2-7; D is undetermined. There are 15 residues in the CDR3. The V gene lost 6 bases and the J gene lost 5 bases, with 20 bases spanning the gap. Germline lookup yields CDR1 SGHVS and CDR2 FNYEAQ. CDR3 nucleotides: TGTGCCAGCAGTTTGGAAAGGAGCGAAACCCACGAGCAGTACTTC. It is translated as CASSLERSETHEQYF.

This clone was found once. J is TRBJ1-2 and V is TRBV29-1; D gene uncertain. The germline V gene has CDR1 SQVTM and CDR2 ANQGSEA. The length of the CDR3 is 13 residues. V shed 6 bases and J shed 2 bases, with 13 bases lying between them. CDR3 protein: CSVDTDWNYGYTF. For the CDR3, the DNA is TGCAGCGTAGACACTGATTGGAACTATGGCTACACCTTC. The full variable domain, with the rest looked up from reference TRBV29-1 and TRBJ1-2, is SAVISQKPSRDICQRGTSLTIQCQVDSQVTMMFWYRQQPGQSLTLIATANQGSEATYESGFVIDKFPISRPNLTFSTLTVSNMSPEDSSIYLCSVDTDWNYGYTFGSGTRLTVV.

The chain has TRBV27 and TRBJ2-1; D is unresolved. CDR1 and CDR2 (germline): MNHEY, SMNVEV (reference sequence). The CDR3 is made up of 15 amino acids. With 8 bases removed from V and 5 bases from J, the gap between germline ends came to 19 bases. The CDR3 region is CASRSGSFSNNEQFF. Here the CDR3 DNA reads TGTGCCAGCCGATCGGGTTCCTTCTCAAACAATGAGCAGTTCTTC.

The sample holds a few counts of this clone. V and J are TRBV19 and TRBJ1-5, with 9 bases that match TRBD1. Trimming at V came to 2 bases and at J to 9 bases, leaving 14 bases not matched to a gene. CDR1 LNHDA and CDR2 SQIVND come from the germline V gene (reference sequence). The CDR3 is 17 amino acids. This CDR3 is CASSILWDRVVSGPQHF. The DNA for the CDR3 is TGTGCCAGTAGTATATTGTGGGACAGGGTGGTGTCGGGGCCCCAGCATTTT.

This rearrangement joins TRBV14 to TRBJ2-7; 10 bases agree with TRBD1. With V trimmed by 4 bases and J by 4 bases, 7 bases remained unmatched. This CDR3 has 15 residues. Per germline, CDR1 SGHDN and CDR2 FVKESK. The CDR3 spells CASSRTGTGAYEQYF. The CDR3 coding sequence is TGTGCCAGCAGCCGCACCGGGACAGGGGCATACGAGCAGTACTTC.

The chain is built from TRBV19 and TRBJ2-7, with no clear D. This CDR3 comprises 12 residues. Looked up from germline, CDR1 is LNHDA and CDR2 is SQIVND (reference sequence). Trimming stripped 6 bases from V and 10 bases from J, with 16 bases between. CDR3 bases: TGTGCCAGTAGCTTTGCGTGGGCGATTCAGTACTTC. Translated, it gives CASSFAWAIQYF.

The rearrangement uses TRBV6-1 and TRBJ1-5, with TRBD1 matching over 10 bases. CDR3 length: 17 amino acids. Germline V lookup: CDR1 MNHNS, CDR2 SASEGT. V dropped 2 bases and J dropped 2; count of bases not matched to a gene: 6. The chain's CDR3 is CASSERQGARGNQPQHF. For the CDR3, the DNA is TGTGCCAGCAGTGAACGACAGGGGGCTAGGGGCAATCAGCCCCAGCATTTT.

The rearrangement joins TRBV4-2 to TRBJ1-1; maybe TRBD1 (5 bases). Germline CDR1 LGHNA, CDR2 YNFKEQ. V was cut by 4 bases and J by 11 bases, with 14 bases left in between. There are 12 residues in the CDR3. CDR3 in amino acids: CASSLEGGAAFF. CDR3 nucleotides: TGTGCCAGCAGCCTGGAGGGCGGGGCGGCTTTCTTT.